The clone carrying this T cell receptor beta chain was counted only a few times. The antigen remains unidentified. This entry is derived from a study of cytomegalovirus exposure and HLA in healthy donors. Germline V CDR1 and CDR2: SNHLY, FYNNEI. V was cut by 6 bases and J by 6 bases, with 18 bases left in between. The CDR3 covers 15 residues. The PCR contained 60 Vbeta and 13 Jbeta primers. Assay: immunoSEQ multiplex PCR; the TCRdb copy retains only in-frame clones and omits some. The repertoire holds 78,000 or so clones, with approximately 88% as singletons. Study results and limitations: Investigators reported under 200 TCR beta chains as tied to cytomegalovirus.

Whereas donors were nominally healthy upon sampling, unrecorded immune exposures were probable. The receptor was isolated from a woman in her 50s in good health and CMV-seronegative. Sample: PBMCs. This chain links TRBV2 with TRBJ2-1; a possible D gene is TRBD1 (5 bases). This CDR3 is CASSPQGAPTNEQFF. In DNA, the CDR3 is TGTGCCAGCAGCCCCCAGGGTGCCCCGACCAATGAGCAGTTCTTC. The whole variable domain, remainder taken from reference TRBV2 and TRBJ2-1, is EPEVTQTPSHQVTQMGQEVILRCVPISNHLYFYWYRQILGQKVEFLVSFYNNEISEKSEIFDDQFSVERPDGSNFTLKIRSTKLEDSAMYFCASSPQGAPTNEQFFGPGTRLTVL.